This T cell receptor (beta chain) was found in a study of T cell responses to AZD1222 COVID-19 vaccine. Produced via immunoSEQ multiplex PCR; TCRdb's table is partial and in-frame only. The table shows about 120,000 clones, with 80% to 90% occurring only once. Of note for this clone: The antigen is unknown.

Study-wide points: Seropositive AZD1222 recipients at baseline numbered only five or six. There were mostly white British donors and more females than males, and clonal diversity was possibly underestimated.

Material: peripheral blood, obtained on day 0 of MenACWY control vaccination. The sequence derives from an adult in good health.

CDR3 coding DNA: TGCAGTGCTAGTGCTGCGGGGGGCCCGTCGCTCACCGGGGAGCTGTTTTTT. Translating gives CSASAAGGPSLTGELFF. V is TRBV20-1 and J is TRBJ2-2; 8 nucleotides line up with TRBD2. Germline CDR1 and CDR2: DFQATT and SNEGSKA (reference sequence). J lost 4 bases, V lost 3 bases, and 13 bases had no gene match. The CDR3 has 17 residues.